Presented here are 31 T cell receptor beta chains from one specimen sequenced in a study of blood T cell repertoires in COVID-19. Libraries were prepared by immunoSEQ multiplex PCR; TCRdb keeps only in-frame clonotypes and omits some of them. This sample has over 200,000 clones, with over 65% found just once. Source material: peripheral blood. The receptors were sampled from a woman over 75 with acute or convalescent COVID-19.

The J gene is TRBJ1-1, the V gene TRBV5-5; a possible D gene is TRBD1 (6 bases). The length of the CDR3 is 16 residues. CDR1 is SGHKS and CDR2 is YYEKEE in the germline V gene (reference sequence). The V and J ends lost 3 bases and 1 base respectively, with 16 bases between them. The CDR3 reads CASSYSSRGPNTEAFF. CDR3 sequence (DNA): TGTGCCAGCAGCTATTCATCGCGGGGGCCGAACACTGAAGCTTTCTTT. Full variable domain (missing parts from reference TRBV5-5 and TRBJ1-1): DAGVTQSPTHLIKTRGQQVTLRCSPISGHKSVSWYQQVLGQGPQFIFQYYEKEERGRGNFPDRFSARQFPNYSSELNVNALLLGDSALYLCASSYSSRGPNTEAFFGQGTRLTVV.

The chain uses TRBV4-3 and TRBJ2-3, with TRBD2 matching over 8 bases. CDR1 and CDR2 from the germline V gene are LGHNA and YSLEER. The CDR3 totals 18 residues. The trim removed 1 base at V and 0 bases at J, leaving 9 bases unmatched. The CDR3 region has the DNA TGCGCCAGCAGCCAAGTGTACACTAGCGGATTTAGCACAGATACGCAGTATTTT. This codes for CASSQVYTSGFSTDTQYF.

The gene calls are TRBV4-3 and TRBJ2-3; perhaps TRBD1 as D (6 bases). Between the trimmed V and J ends, which lost 0 bases and 2 bases, there was a span of 15 bases. The CDR3 extends over 17 amino acids. Germline CDR1 is LGHNA and CDR2 is YSLEER. The CDR3 sequence: CASSQERSQGFTDTQYF. CDR3 DNA: TGCGCCAGCAGCCAAGAACGGTCGCAGGGGTTCACAGATACGCAGTATTTT.

This chain joins TRBV3-1 (or the pseudogene TRBV3-2) and TRBJ2-1; 9 nucleotides line up with TRBD2. Germline lookup yields CDR1 LGHDT and CDR2 YNNKEL (reference sequence). The V gene end was trimmed by 4 bases and the J gene end by 2 bases; junction bases not matched to a gene: 6. The CDR3 runs to 16 residues. The CDR3 spells CASSPGTSPAYNEQFF. The CDR3 bases are TGTGCCAGCAGCCCCGGGACTAGCCCGGCCTACAATGAGCAGTTCTTC.

This clone was seen just once. The chain joins TRBV9 to TRBJ2-5; 13 positions agree with TRBD2. This CDR3 is 20 amino acids long. The V and J ends lost 2 bases and 0 bases, in that order; junction bases with no gene match: 13. Germline CDR1 and CDR2: SGDLS and YYNGEE. CDR3 DNA sequence: TGTGCCAGCAGCGTCGGGACTAGCGGGGTTAGGGGGGTTAACCAAGAGACCCAGTACTTC. Translating gives CASSVGTSGVRGVNQETQYF.

V gene TRBV3-1 (or the pseudogene TRBV3-2) combines with J gene TRBJ2-5, with TRBD1 as a possible D gene (6 bases). This CDR3 has 15 residues. The V and J ends lost 4 bases and 1 base respectively, with 13 bases between them. Germline CDR1 reads LGHDT; CDR2 reads YNNKEL (reference sequence). CDR3 DNA sequence: TGTGCCAGCAGCCGCCCCAGGGGCTCCCAAGAGACCCAGTACTTC. Translated: CASSRPRGSQETQYF.

The chain links TRBV9 to TRBJ2-2, with 7 bases matching TRBD1. Germline V gene lookup returns CDR1 SGDLS and CDR2 YYNGEE. V trimming: 5 bases; J trimming: 2 bases; junction bases outside the gene matches: 9. The CDR3 covers 16 residues. The CDR3 DNA sequence: TGTGCCAGCAGGGGTAGACAGGGAATTAACACCGGGGAGCTGTTTTTT. Translating gives CASRGRQGINTGELFF.

Here the CDR3 reads CASSSDRTSSYNEQFF. The CDR3 DNA reads as TGTGCCAGCAGTTCGGATCGGACTAGCTCCTACAATGAGCAGTTCTTC. The chain employs TRBV27 and TRBJ2-1, with 7 bases aligning to TRBD2. CDR3 length: 16 residues. Germline assignment: CDR1 MNHEY and CDR2 SMNVEV (reference sequence). Trimming took 4 bases from V and 0 from J; bases not matched to a gene: 6.

V is TRBV6-5 and J is TRBJ2-7; possibly TRBD1 for D (6 bases). The germline V gene encodes CDR1 MNHEY and CDR2 SVGAGI. V shed 5 bases and J shed 3 bases, with 17 bases lying between them. CDR3 length: 15 amino acids. As DNA, the CDR3 is TGTGCCAGCAGTCGCACCTTCACAGGGATCTACGAGCAGTACTTC. As protein: CASSRTFTGIYEQYF.

V usage is TRBV19 and J usage is TRBJ2-6; TRBD1 aligns across 8 bases. The CDR3 sequence is 18 residues long. With V trimmed by 5 bases and J by 4 bases, 13 bases remained unmatched. CDR1 and CDR2 (germline): LNHDA, SQIVND (reference sequence). CDR3 in amino acids: CASSPLGQGVSGANVLTF. The DNA for the CDR3 is TGTGCCAGTAGTCCCCTCGGACAGGGAGTCTCCGGGGCCAACGTCCTGACTTTC.

This clone was observed a single time. V gene TRBV4-2 combines with J gene TRBJ2-1; 9 bases line up with TRBD2. The trim removed 4 bases at V and 15 bases at J, leaving 16 bases unmatched. Germline CDR1 LGHNA, CDR2 YNFKEQ. CDR3 size: 15 residues. The DNA for the CDR3 is TGTGCCAGCAGCCCCGAATTGGCGGGAGGGCCGGTTCTGTTCTTC. Its protein product is CASSPELAGGPVLFF.

The chain combines TRBV11-3 with TRBJ1-5, with 7 bases matching TRBD1. Germline CDR1 SGHNT, CDR2 YENEEA. The CDR3 has 16 amino acids. Losses at the gene ends were 3 bases for V and 7 bases for J; bases not matched to a gene: 12. Here the CDR3 DNA reads TGTGCCAGCAGCTTTCCCTCAGGGGGTATTGGCCAGCCCCAGCATTTT. Residues: CASSFPSGGIGQPQHF.

The rearrangement uses TRBV5-5 and TRBJ2-3; 10 bases fit TRBD2. With V trimmed by 4 bases and J by 6 bases, 20 bases remained unmatched. Germline V gene lookup returns CDR1 SGHKS and CDR2 YYEKEE (reference sequence). This CDR3 has 19 amino acids. As DNA, the CDR3 is TGTGCCAGCAGCACCCCGGGGAGGAAGCGGGGGGGAAAGTGGGATACGCAGTATTTT. Translating it yields CASSTPGRKRGGKWDTQYF.

This clone occurred a few times. The chain couples TRBV27 to TRBJ1-2; unclear D gene. V lost 0 bases, J lost 0 bases, and 8 bases lay in between. Germline lookup yields CDR1 MNHEY and CDR2 SMNVEV (reference sequence). This CDR3 has 15 residues. The CDR3 loop is CASSLSWAPNYGYTF. The DNA for the CDR3 is TGTGCCAGCAGTTTATCGTGGGCACCTAACTATGGCTACACCTTC.

V and J are TRBV5-1 and TRBJ1-5, with D tentatively TRBD1 (6 bases). Germline V gives CDR1 SGHRS, CDR2 YFSETQ. With 4 bases removed from V and 0 bases from J, the gap between germline ends came to 14 bases. The CDR3 has 16 residues. Here the CDR3 reads CASSPGHTNSNQPQHF. CDR3 nucleotide sequence: TGCGCCAGCAGCCCGGGACACACAAATAGCAATCAGCCCCAGCATTTT.

The chain carries TRBV15 and TRBJ1-1; 10 bases line up with TRBD1. V was pared by 0 bases and J by 11 bases, with 15 bases of the junction left unmatched. The CDR3 is made up of 17 amino acids. Germline-derived CDR1 and CDR2 are LNHNV and YYDKDF (reference sequence). The CDR3 sequence is CATSRDLVGQGKDGAFF. DNA of the CDR3: TGTGCCACCAGCAGAGATCTGGTGGGACAGGGGAAGGATGGGGCTTTCTTT.

This chain connects TRBV28 to TRBJ1-2; the D is unclear. There are 15 residues in the CDR3. The germline V gene has CDR1 MDHEN and CDR2 SYDVKM. V lost 6 bases and J lost 0, with 14 bases in between. The CDR3 is CASRIAQLANYGYTF. The CDR3 DNA sequence: TGTGCCAGCAGGATTGCACAGTTAGCTAACTATGGCTACACCTTC.

The chain has TRBV5-4 and TRBJ2-1; D gene uncertain. Germline V lookup: CDR1 SGHNT, CDR2 YYREEE (reference sequence). This CDR3 has 13 residues. V dropped 2 bases and J dropped 4 bases, with 7 bases sitting between them. The CDR3 spells CASSFVPYNEQFF. The CDR3 bases are TGTGCCAGCAGCTTTGTCCCGTACAATGAGCAGTTCTTC.

The chain links TRBV6-5 to TRBJ1-1, with TRBD1 as a possible D gene (5 bases). Germline CDR1 MNHEY, CDR2 SVGAGI. Deletions cut 5 bases from V and 4 bases from J, with 11 bases between. The CDR3 consists of 13 residues. DNA of the CDR3: TGTGCCAGCAGTCTTTTAAGGGGCACTGAAGCTTTCTTT. It translates to CASSLLRGTEAFF.

J is TRBJ1-4 and V is TRBV6-5; TRBD1 aligns across 9 bases. The CDR3 has 13 residues. Germline V gene data show CDR1 as MNHEY and CDR2 as SVGAGI. V lost 7 bases, J lost 8 bases, and 5 bases stayed unmatched. CDR3 sequence (DNA): TGTGCCAGCACGACAGGGGGGCACGAAAAACTGTTTTTT. This sequence encodes CASTTGGHEKLFF.

This clone appeared a few times. The gene calls are TRBV6-4 and TRBJ1-2; possibly TRBD1 for D (5 bases). Germline CDR1 and CDR2: MRHNA and SNTAGT. The CDR3 extends over 16 amino acids. Deletions cut 6 bases from V and 0 bases from J, with 17 bases between. CDR3 coding DNA: TGTGCCAGCAGCAGACAAGGGGTAGAACCTAACTATGGCTACACCTTC. Amino acid sequence: CASSRQGVEPNYGYTF.

This chain uses TRBV11-3 with TRBJ2-7; 7 bases match TRBD1. V trimming: 1 base; J trimming: 6 bases; junction bases outside the gene matches: 0. Germline loops: CDR1 SGHNT, CDR2 YENEEA. This CDR3 has 12 amino acids. The CDR3 loop reads CASSLGQGEQYF. The CDR3 DNA sequence: TGTGCCAGCAGCTTAGGACAGGGCGAGCAGTACTTC.

The gene calls are TRBV9 and TRBJ2-7; the match to TRBD2 covers 7 bases. The germline V gene encodes CDR1 SGDLS and CDR2 YYNGEE. The CDR3 length is 17 residues. V lost 6 bases and J lost 6; bases outside the gene matches: 21. Written as DNA, the CDR3 is TGTGCCAGCACCCTGTCGGGCGGGAGTAATGGTGTAGGCGAGCAGTACTTC. Protein sequence: CASTLSGGSNGVGEQYF.

V is TRBV25-1 and J is TRBJ1-6; 7 bases map to TRBD1. This CDR3 is built from 16 residues. The V gene's germline CDR1 is MGHDK and CDR2 SYGVNS. The V and J ends lost 0 bases and 7 bases, in that order; junction bases with no gene match: 6. As DNA, the CDR3 is TGTGCCAGCAGTGAATACCGAACAGGGGAAAATTCACCCCTCCACTTT. Its translation is CASSEYRTGENSPLHF.

This chain connects TRBV7-2 to TRBJ2-7, with unresolved D. The length of the CDR3 is 14 residues. Germline CDR1 SGHTA, CDR2 FQGNSA. Trimming removed 2 bases at V and 3 bases at J, with 11 bases between. CDR3 sequence reads: CASSLMAALYEQYF. In DNA form, the CDR3 reads TGTGCCAGCAGCTTAATGGCCGCTCTCTACGAGCAGTACTTC.

The CDR3 protein is CASSFKQGAWSPLHF. CDR3 DNA: TGTGCCAGCAGTTTCAAACAGGGGGCTTGGTCACCCCTCCACTTT. The chain recombines TRBV27 with TRBJ1-6; 9 positions agree with TRBD1. The germline V gene encodes CDR1 MNHEY and CDR2 SMNVEV (reference sequence). There are 15 residues in the CDR3. Trimming cost V 3 bases and J 10 bases; bases outside gene matches: 7.

This clone was seen just once. This CDR3 is CASSSTSGLTQYF. CDR3 nucleotide sequence: TGTGCCAGCAGTTCGACTAGCGGGTTGACGCAGTATTTT. The chain employs TRBV27 and TRBJ2-3; TRBD2 matches 10 bases. The CDR3 length is 13 residues. In germline, CDR1 is MNHEY, CDR2 SMNVEV (reference sequence). Trimming took 4 bases from V and 9 from J; bases not matched to a gene: 4.

This clone showed up just a few times. The chain couples TRBV7-9 to TRBJ2-7; possible D gene TRBD1, 5 bases. From germline, CDR1 is SEHNR and CDR2 FQNEAQ (reference sequence). This CDR3 contains 13 residues. Deletions cut 8 bases from V and 3 bases from J, with 14 bases between. The CDR3 DNA is TGTGCCAGCCGTGCGGACAAGTTCTACGAGCAGTACTTC. Protein sequence: CASRADKFYEQYF.

V gene TRBV19 combines with J gene TRBJ2-2; D gene unclear. The CDR3 runs to 14 residues. The germline CDR1 and CDR2 sequences are LNHDA and SQIVND (reference sequence). V was trimmed by 4 bases and J by 2 bases, leaving 8 bases between them. DNA of the CDR3: TGTGCCAGTAGTAGGGCTCTCAACACCGGGGAGCTGTTTTTT. Translation gives CASSRALNTGELFF.

The chain carries TRBV9 and TRBJ2-5; 13 bases align to TRBD2. The CDR3 extends over 16 amino acids. V trimming: 4 bases; J trimming: 2 bases; junction bases outside the gene matches: 5. Germline CDR1 and CDR2: SGDLS and YYNGEE. CDR3 nucleotide sequence: TGTGCCAGCAGCCCACGACTAGCGGGGGGACAAGAGACCCAGTACTTC. Translation: CASSPRLAGGQETQYF.

The chain employs TRBV2 and TRBJ2-1, with TRBD2 matching over 8 bases. This CDR3 is built from 15 residues. Trimming at V came to 5 bases and at J to 4 bases, leaving 7 bases not matched to a gene. Germline CDR1 SNHLY, CDR2 FYNNEI. The CDR3 DNA reads TGTGCCAGCAGTCCTACTAGCGGAACGTACAATGAGCAGTTCTTC. It yields the protein CASSPTSGTYNEQFF.